These 17 T cell receptor beta chains came from one sample sequenced in a study of blood T cell repertoires in COVID-19 (dated by TCRdb to about 2020). The library was prepared using the immunoSEQ multiplex PCR assay. In TCRdb, the immuneACCESS table is reduced to in-frame sequences with V and J assigned. These tables do not hold every clone; where another copy was compared, an unresolved V gene accounts for under half, and the others remain unexplained. The sample data list a few hundred thousand clones, and roughly 90% of these were observed just once. The top ten clonotypes cover 2.9% of the sample. What was sequenced was peripheral blood. The receptors derive from a woman under 40 with COVID-19, enrolled during active disease.

The V and J genes are TRBV19 and TRBJ2-3; no clear D gene. The CDR3 is made up of 12 amino acids. CDR1 and CDR2 (germline): LNHDA, SQIVND (reference sequence). V shed 4 bases and J shed 6 bases, with 8 bases lying between them. This chain's CDR3 is CASSTRIDTQYF. The CDR3 DNA sequence: TGTGCCAGTAGTACTAGGATCGATACGCAGTATTTT.

The CDR3, as DNA: TGCGCCAGCAGCCAACGTCAGGGGTTCACTGAAGCTTTCTTT. It encodes CASSQRQGFTEAFF. V is TRBV4-1 and J is TRBJ1-1; D possibly corresponds to TRBD1 (6 bases). This CDR3 region has 14 residues. CDR1 MGHRA and CDR2 YSYEKL come from the germline V gene. Between the trimmed V and J ends, which lost 2 bases and 4 bases, there was a span of 11 bases.

The CDR3 reads CASTGTGGNQPQHF. The CDR3 DNA reads TGTGCCAGCACTGGGACAGGGGGCAATCAGCCCCAGCATTTT. The chain couples TRBV6-5 to TRBJ1-5; 10 bases agree with TRBD1. The V and J ends lost 7 bases and 2 bases, in that order; junction bases with no gene match: 2. Germline lookup yields CDR1 MNHEY and CDR2 SVGAGI. The CDR3 has 14 amino acids.

V and J are TRBV27 and TRBJ1-2, with D possibly matching TRBD1 (6 bases). The CDR3 sequence is 13 residues long. The V gene lost 0 bases and the J gene lost 7 bases, with 9 bases spanning the gap. Germline CDR1 is MNHEY and CDR2 is SMNVEV (reference sequence). The CDR3 protein is CASSLSLGGGYTF. CDR3 nucleotide sequence: TGTGCCAGCAGTTTATCTTTAGGGGGTGGCTACACCTTC.

V and J are TRBV7-3 and TRBJ1-1; 8 nucleotides match TRBD1. With 4 bases clipped from V and 5 bases from J, the junction kept 6 bases outside the gene matches. Germline values: CDR1 SGHTA, CDR2 FQGTGA. This CDR3 is built from 14 residues. The CDR3 loop reads CASSSTGGLTEAFF. The CDR3 region has the DNA TGTGCCAGCAGCTCTACAGGGGGTTTAACTGAAGCTTTCTTT.

The chain links TRBV6-1 to TRBJ2-7; a weak D match, TRBD2 (5 bases). The CDR3 sequence is 13 residues long. Germline CDR1 reads MNHNS; CDR2 reads SASEGT. Trimming took 1 base from V and 9 from J, leaving 13 bases between them. The CDR3: CASSEVSDGGQYF. The CDR3 nucleotides are TGTGCCAGCAGTGAAGTATCGGACGGAGGGCAGTACTTC.

The gene calls are TRBV19 and TRBJ1-5, with TRBD1 matching 7 bases. The CDR3 sequence is 16 residues long. Germline assignment: CDR1 LNHDA and CDR2 SQIVND (reference sequence). Trimming took 3 bases from V and 3 from J; bases not matched to a gene: 8. CDR3 coding DNA: TGTGCCAGTAGTATGCCGGACAGGAAACTCAATCAGCCCCAGCATTTT. As protein: CASSMPDRKLNQPQHF.

The chain employs TRBV6-5 and TRBJ1-5, with a possible D match to TRBD1 (6 bases). The CDR3 loop spans 15 amino acids. V lost 8 bases and J lost 3, with 17 bases in between. Per the germline V gene, CDR1 is MNHEY and CDR2 is SVGAGI. The CDR3 nucleotides read TGTGCCAGCGGCGTAGGGACATTCCCCAATCAGCCCCAGCATTTT. It codes for CASGVGTFPNQPQHF.

The V gene is TRBV5-8, the J gene TRBJ2-1; 9 nucleotides match TRBD2. V was pared by 2 bases and J by 3 bases, with 12 bases of the junction left unmatched. Germline V lookup: CDR1 SGHTS, CDR2 YDEGEE. The CDR3 consists of 18 residues. CDR3 residues: CASSLGAGGTKSYNEQFF. DNA for the CDR3: TGTGCCAGCAGCTTAGGAGCGGGAGGTACCAAAAGCTACAATGAGCAGTTCTTC.

This chain connects TRBV28 to TRBJ1-2; no reliable D call. Trimming took 8 bases from V and 4 from J, leaving 8 bases between them. Germline assignment: CDR1 MDHEN and CDR2 SYDVKM. The CDR3 runs to 11 residues. Here the CDR3 reads CASHSGYGYTF. The DNA of the CDR3 is TGTGCCAGCCACAGCGGCTATGGCTACACCTTC.

The chain couples TRBV30 to TRBJ1-2, with 7 positions matching TRBD1. Per germline, CDR1 GTSNPN and CDR2 SVGIG (reference sequence). There are 14 residues in the CDR3. Unmatched junction bases numbered 7, after V lost 2 bases and J lost 4 bases. DNA for the CDR3: TGTGCCTGGAGTCCGGAGACAGGGAGCTATGGCTACACCTTC. Its translation is CAWSPETGSYGYTF.

The chain links TRBV11-2 to TRBJ1-1; D gene unclear. V shed 5 bases and J shed 4 bases, with 11 bases lying between them. Germline CDR1 reads SGHAT; CDR2 reads FQNNGV. There are 13 residues in the CDR3. Written as DNA, the CDR3 is TGTGCCAGCAGCCTCCAGGATTTCACTGAAGCTTTCTTT. It specifies CASSLQDFTEAFF.

The chain couples TRBV5-1 to TRBJ1-4, with no clear D. The CDR3 consists of 15 residues. Deletions cut 3 bases from V and 3 bases from J, with 12 bases between. Germline CDR1 is SGHRS and CDR2 is YFSETQ. This CDR3 reads CASSSTVSANEKLFF. The DNA of the CDR3 is TGCGCCAGCAGCTCTACAGTTTCCGCTAATGAAAAACTGTTTTTT.

The chain couples TRBV2 to TRBJ2-7; D may be TRBD1 (6 bases). Germline CDR1 and CDR2: SNHLY and FYNNEI. V was trimmed by 3 bases and J by 3 bases, leaving 9 bases between them. The CDR3 consists of 13 residues. CDR3 in amino acids: CASSEVTGYEQYF. CDR3 in DNA: TGTGCCAGCAGTGAGGTGACAGGCTACGAGCAGTACTTC.

The CDR3 is CASSQLGGNQPQHF. As DNA, the CDR3 is TGTGCCAGCAGCCAACTCGGGGGCAATCAGCCCCAGCATTTT. This chain joins TRBV14 and TRBJ1-5; unclear D gene. Deletions cut 2 bases from V and 2 bases from J, with 7 bases between. Germline CDR1 and CDR2: SGHDN and FVKESK. This CDR3 region has 14 residues.

The gene calls are TRBV5-4 and TRBJ2-5; TRBD2 agrees at 10 bases. Germline trimming cut 5 bases from V and 5 bases from J; bases unmatched to any gene: 9. CDR3 length: 15 amino acids. The germline CDR1 and CDR2 sequences are SGHNT and YYREEE (reference sequence). CDR3 sequence reads: CASSDQREGGETQYF. Here the CDR3 DNA reads TGTGCCAGCAGTGACCAGCGGGAGGGAGGGGAGACCCAGTACTTC.

V usage is TRBV4-1 and J usage is TRBJ2-1, with D possibly matching TRBD2 (5 bases). Germline CDR1 reads MGHRA; CDR2 reads YSYEKL. There are 17 residues in the CDR3. V was cut by 0 bases and J by 4 bases, with 16 bases left in between. Here the CDR3 DNA reads TGCGCCAGCAGCCAAGATCGGATAGAGGGTGCGTACAATGAGCAGTTCTTC. It encodes CASSQDRIEGAYNEQFF.